The 26 T cell receptor beta chains listed next were all sequenced from one sample in a study of early T cells in non-severe SARS-CoV-2 infection listed by TCRdb under 2021. Libraries were constructed by 5' RACE. TCRdb records NextSeq 500 as the sequencer. The raw public reads went through TCRdb reprocessing: fastp at Q25, MiXCR clone calling, in-frame beta chains kept. Rows merge per CDR3 protein into single entries with the most common DNA and genes. This sample gives 80,000 or so distinct CDR3 sequences in total; more than 12% of them show up just once. The ten largest clones add up to 3% of the sample. What was sequenced was whole blood. These receptors all stem from an adult who was a healthcare worker with PCR-confirmed SARS-CoV-2 infection or an uninfected control (not recorded which).

This clonotype has a count of ten or more. V usage is TRBV29-1 and J usage is TRBJ2-1, with TRBD1 matching over 7 bases. The length of the CDR3 is 14 residues. From germline, CDR1 is SQVTM and CDR2 ANQGSEA. V gave up 7 bases and J gave up 0 bases; unmatched junction bases: 6. CDR3 in amino acids: CSAPDRSSYNEQFF. In nucleotides, the CDR3 is TGCAGCGCACCGGACAGGAGCTCCTACAATGAGCAGTTCTTC.

This clonotype occurred many times. J is TRBJ2-7 and V is TRBV2, with 7 bases matching TRBD2. V dropped 6 bases and J dropped 3; count of bases not matched to a gene: 8. The CDR3 is 14 amino acids. Germline V gives CDR1 SNHLY, CDR2 FYNNEI. CDR3 protein: CASRLRDYSYEQYF. As DNA, the CDR3 is TGTGCCAGCAGGCTCCGGGACTACAGCTACGAGCAGTACTTC.

This clonotype was detected many times. The chain joins TRBV6-5 to TRBJ2-6; 10 bases are shared with TRBD1. Germline loops: CDR1 MNHEY, CDR2 SVGAGI. CDR3 length equals 19 residues. The V segment lost 2 bases and the J segment 2 bases; nucleotides outside the gene matches: 9. The CDR3 sequence: CASSYRSGQGTPGANVLTF. The CDR3 DNA is TGTGCCAGCAGTTACCGGTCGGGACAGGGGACCCCTGGGGCCAACGTCCTGACTTTC.

As DNA, the CDR3 is TGCAGCGGAAGACTTAGCGGGAGATATGAGCAGTTCTTC. It codes for CSGRLSGRYEQFF. J is TRBJ2-1 and V is TRBV29-1, with TRBD2 matching 9 bases. With 7 bases clipped from V and 8 bases from J, the junction kept 9 bases outside the gene matches. Germline CDR1 is SQVTM and CDR2 is ANQGSEA. The CDR3 consists of 13 residues.

This clonotype was picked up a small number of times. The chain employs TRBV21-1 and TRBJ1-2; the DNA was not compared with TRBD1, the D call given in the table. TRBV21-1 is a documented pseudogene. The CDR3 totals 16 residues. In DNA, the CDR3 is TGTGCCAGCAGCGGCCGATTCTATCCCGGGCCCCGCTTCTACACCTTC. Protein product: CASSGRFYPGPRFYTF.

This clonotype was seen only a few times. The chain recombines TRBV29-1 with TRBJ1-1; tentatively, D is TRBD1 (5 bases). V lost 6 bases and J lost 1, with 12 bases in between. Germline V gene lookup returns CDR1 SQVTM and CDR2 ANQGSEA. There are 13 residues in the CDR3. Here the CDR3 DNA reads TGCAGCGTCTTCAAACAGGAGAACACTGAAGCTTTCTTT. The encoded protein is CSVFKQENTEAFF.

The rearrangement joins TRBV3-1 to TRBJ2-6, with 8 bases fitting TRBD1. The V gene's germline CDR1 is LGHDT and CDR2 YNNKEL (reference sequence). CDR3 length: 17 amino acids. J gave up 1 base and V 3 bases, and 5 bases lay outside the gene matches. The CDR3, as DNA: TGTGCCAGCAGCCAGGACAGGGCCCTTTCTGGGGCCAACGTCCTGACTTTC. Amino acids: CASSQDRALSGANVLTF. Full variable domain (outside the CDR3, taken from reference TRBV3-1 and TRBJ2-6): DTAVSQTPKYLVTQMGNDKSIKCEQNLGHDTMYWYKQDSKKFLKIMFSYNNKELIINETVPNRFSPKSPDKAHLNLHINSLELGDSAVYFCASSQDRALSGANVLTFGAGSRLTVL.

The sample holds many counts of this clonotype. V usage is TRBV19 and J usage is TRBJ1-5; D may be TRBD1 (6 bases). Trimming removed 9 bases from V and 8 bases from J, with 17 bases in between. Germline V gene lookup returns CDR1 LNHDA and CDR2 SQIVND (reference sequence). The CDR3 contains 13 residues. The CDR3 DNA is TGTGCCAGCAAGAACAGGGAGTTGAAGCCCCAGCATTTT. Protein product: CASKNRELKPQHF.

This clonotype was seen a handful of times. V usage is TRBV9 and J usage is TRBJ2-1, with 12 bases lining up with TRBD2. V was clipped by 0 bases and J by 2 bases; unmatched bases: 6. Germline lookup yields CDR1 SGDLS and CDR2 YYNGEE. This CDR3 is built from 18 residues. CDR3 in amino acids: CASSVGLAGGVAYNEQFF. CDR3 in DNA: TGTGCCAGCAGCGTAGGGCTAGCGGGAGGGGTAGCCTACAATGAGCAGTTCTTC.

CDR3 DNA: TGTGCCAGCAGGTCCATCCAAGAGACCCAGTACTTC. Protein: CASRSIQETQYF. V gene TRBV2 combines with J gene TRBJ2-5; D unresolved. The V end was cut by 6 bases, the J end by 1 base, with 6 bases between. This CDR3 has 12 amino acids. CDR1 and CDR2 (germline): SNHLY, FYNNEI.

The chain joins TRBV29-1 to TRBJ1-2; TRBD1 agrees at 7 bases. The CDR3 sequence is 13 residues long. CDR1 and CDR2 from the germline V gene are SQVTM and ANQGSEA. Trimming removed 7 bases from V and 0 bases from J; junction bases left unmatched: 5. The CDR3 sequence is CSASDRANYGYTF. The CDR3 region has the DNA TGCAGCGCTTCTGACAGGGCTAACTATGGCTACACCTTC.

This clonotype was observed a few times. The chain joins TRBV4-1 to TRBJ1-3; D is perhaps TRBD1 (5 bases). Germline V lookup: CDR1 MGHRA, CDR2 YSYEKL. V was trimmed by 3 bases and J by 4 bases, leaving 10 bases between them. The CDR3 runs to 14 residues. In DNA, the CDR3 is TGCGCCAGCAGCCAGCCCGGACAAGGAAACACCATATATTTT. Its protein is CASSQPGQGNTIYF.

This clonotype was seen a few times. The V call is TRBV6-4, the J call TRBJ2-1; TRBD2 aligns across 9 bases. Trimming removed 0 bases from V and 4 bases from J; junction bases left unmatched: 4. Germline assignment: CDR1 MRHNA and CDR2 SNTAGT. This CDR3 is built from 16 residues. The CDR3 DNA sequence: TGTGCCAGCAGTGACTCCGGCGGGGGGGCGTACAATGAGCAGTTCTTC. Residues: CASSDSGGGAYNEQFF.

This clonotype was counted at least ten times. The gene calls are TRBV12-3 or TRBV12-4 and TRBJ2-2, with D perhaps TRBD1 (6 bases). The CDR3 totals 16 residues. Trimming removed 5 bases at V and 0 bases at J, with 13 bases between. The DNA for the CDR3 is TGTGCCAGCAGTCCGGACAGTTTCGCGAACACCGGGGAGCTGTTTTTT. Protein product: CASSPDSFANTGELFF.

About this clonotype itself: Possible read error: a much larger clone is one base away. The chain combines TRBV5-1 with TRBJ2-3, with 11 bases that match TRBD2. Germline lookup yields CDR1 SGHRS and CDR2 YFSETQ. This CDR3 spans 19 amino acids. The CDR3 nucleotides are TGCACCAGCAGACGGACACCGGGACTAGCGGCTCGAAGCACAGATACGCAGTATTTT. Amino acids: CTSRRTPGLAARSTDTQYF.

This clonotype has a count of ten or more. V and J are TRBV6-6 and TRBJ1-1; possibly TRBD1 for D (5 bases). CDR1 is MNHNY and CDR2 is SVGAGI in the germline V gene (reference sequence). V was shortened by 7 bases and J by 2 bases, with 14 bases between the two germline ends. The CDR3 is 14 amino acids. The CDR3 bases are TGTGCCAGCATCCCCTCCGGACAAAACACTGAAGCTTTCTTT. It yields the protein CASIPSGQNTEAFF.

This clonotype was detected many times. The DNA of the CDR3 is TGTGCCAGCAGCTTTTCGGCTTCCGGACAGGGAAATGAGCAGTTCTTC. Its protein product is CASSFSASGQGNEQFF. V is TRBV7-3 and J is TRBJ2-1, with 8 bases identical to TRBD1. V shed 3 bases, J shed 7 bases, and the junction held 11 bases outside the gene matches. The CDR3 is 16 residues long. CDR1 is SGHTA and CDR2 is FQGTGA in the germline V gene. The entire variable domain, with the rest obtained from reference TRBV7-3 and TRBJ2-1, is as follows: GAGVSQTPSNKVTEKGKYVELRCDPISGHTALYWYRQSLGQGPEFLIYFQGTGAADDSGLPNDRFFAVRPEGSVSTLKIQRTERGDSAVYLCASSFSASGQGNEQFFGPGTRLTVL.

This clonotype was seen more than once but under ten times. The chain recombines TRBV7-9 with TRBJ1-5, with D possibly TRBD1 on 6 matching bases. V was clipped by 5 bases and J by 9 bases, with 11 bases between them. CDR3 length equals 12 residues. Germline lookup yields CDR1 SEHNR and CDR2 FQNEAQ (reference sequence). DNA of the CDR3: TGTGCCAGCAGCCAGGGGCGGCGGCCCCAGCATTTT. Translation: CASSQGRRPQHF.

This clonotype was observed many times. The genes are TRBV7-2 and TRBJ1-5; 7 positions match TRBD1. Germline values: CDR1 SGHTA, CDR2 FQGNSA. This CDR3 is 15 amino acids long. Trimming cost V 5 bases and J 0 bases; bases outside gene matches: 4. Here the CDR3 reads CASSRDSHSNQPQHF. CDR3 nucleotides: TGTGCCAGCAGCAGGGACAGCCATAGCAATCAGCCCCAGCATTTT.

This clonotype was seen ten or more times. The J gene is TRBJ2-2, the V gene TRBV20-1; D ambiguous. Germline V lookup: CDR1 DFQATT, CDR2 SNEGSKA (reference sequence). The CDR3 covers 11 residues. The V and J ends lost 6 bases and 10 bases respectively, with 12 bases between them. CDR3 residues: CSANIGSELFF. Written as DNA, the CDR3 is TGCAGTGCAAACATAGGATCGGAGCTGTTTTTT.

This clonotype was recorded many times. This rearrangement joins TRBV4-1 to TRBJ1-1; no reliable D call. The CDR3 is made up of 15 amino acids. Trimming cost V 0 bases and J 4 bases, with 12 bases left between them. Germline V gene lookup returns CDR1 MGHRA and CDR2 YSYEKL. In DNA, the CDR3 is TGCGCCAGCAGCCAAGAAGGCGGCACGCGCACTGAAGCTTTCTTT. Protein sequence: CASSQEGGTRTEAFF.

The chain joins TRBV14 to TRBJ2-2, with no clear D. Trimming pared 0 bases from V and 1 base from J, leaving 24 bases between. The CDR3 runs to 21 residues. Germline lookup yields CDR1 SGHDN and CDR2 FVKESK. In DNA, the CDR3 is TGTGCCAGCAGCCAAGACGGCGTATCTTGTGCGCCCTGCCAGAACACCGGGGAGCTGTTTTTT. Its translation is CASSQDGVSCAPCQNTGELFF. Full variable domain (remainder filled in from reference TRBV14 and TRBJ2-2): EAGVTQFPSHSVIEKGQTVTLRCDPISGHDNLYWYRRVMGKEIKFLLHFVKESKQDESGMPNNRFLAERTGGTYSTLKVQPAELEDSGVYFCASSQDGVSCAPCQNTGELFFGEGSRLTVL.

In DNA form, the CDR3 reads TGTGCCAGCAGACAAAGACTCCACAATGAGCAGTTCTTC. Its translation: CASRQRLHNEQFF. The chain employs TRBV27 and TRBJ2-1; no clear D gene. V dropped 6 bases and J dropped 5 bases, with 11 bases sitting between them. The CDR3 is 13 amino acids. The germline V gene encodes CDR1 MNHEY and CDR2 SMNVEV (reference sequence).

CDR3 DNA: TGCGCCAGCAGCTTAAGACCTGGACAGGGCGGAAACACCATATATTTT. The encoded protein is CASSLRPGQGGNTIYF. The gene calls are TRBV5-1 and TRBJ1-3; 8 positions agree with TRBD1. CDR1 and CDR2 (germline): SGHRS, YFSETQ. The CDR3 runs 16 residues. J was trimmed by 4 bases and V by 2 bases; bases with no gene match: 8.

This clonotype was seen more than once but under ten times. The V gene is TRBV29-1, the J gene TRBJ2-5, with D perhaps matching TRBD1 (6 bases). Between the trimmed V and J ends, which lost 7 bases and 4 bases, there was a span of 22 bases. CDR3 length: 15 amino acids. Germline V gene lookup returns CDR1 SQVTM and CDR2 ANQGSEA. DNA for the CDR3: TGCAGCGCCGACTACGGGCTAGGGGGATCAGAGACCCAGTACTTC. It specifies CSADYGLGGSETQYF.

This clonotype was seen ten or more times. J is TRBJ2-7 and V is TRBV14; D remains unclear. Between the trimmed V and J ends, which lost 1 base and 6 bases, there was a span of 13 bases. This CDR3 is 14 amino acids long. Germline V gene sequence: CDR1 SGHDN, CDR2 FVKESK. In nucleotides, the CDR3 is TGTGCCAGCAGCCAAGTTGGGGTCCCCAGCGAGCAGTACTTC. It translates to CASSQVGVPSEQYF.